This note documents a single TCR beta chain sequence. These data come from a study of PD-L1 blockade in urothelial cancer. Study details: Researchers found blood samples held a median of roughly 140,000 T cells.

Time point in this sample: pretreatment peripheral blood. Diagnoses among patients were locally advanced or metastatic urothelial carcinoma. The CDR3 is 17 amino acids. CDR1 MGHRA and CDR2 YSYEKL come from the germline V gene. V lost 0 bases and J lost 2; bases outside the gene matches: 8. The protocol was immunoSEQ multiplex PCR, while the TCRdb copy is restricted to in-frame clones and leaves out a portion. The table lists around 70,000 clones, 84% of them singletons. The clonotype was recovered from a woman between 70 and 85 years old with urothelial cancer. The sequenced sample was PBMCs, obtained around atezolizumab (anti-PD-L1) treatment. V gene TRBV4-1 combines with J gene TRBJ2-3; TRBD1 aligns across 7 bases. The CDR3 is CASSQDRNRGDTDTQYF. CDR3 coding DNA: TGCGCCAGCAGCCAAGATCGAAACAGGGGTGACACAGATACGCAGTATTTT.